This passage covers 26 T cell receptor beta chains from one sample sequenced in a study of shared clonotypes between healthy human individuals. Profiling relied on immunoSEQ multiplex PCR, and the TCRdb table lists in-frame clones only, not all of them. The table has around 2,000,000 clones, about 94% seen once. Cells designated naive CD8 were CD45RO-negative and were positively selected for CCR7, with terminally differentiated effector memory CD45RA+ cells excluded. Sequenced: naive CD8+ T cells sorted from blood. Receptor source: a young man in good health.

The chain is built from TRBV6-1 and TRBJ1-6; a weak D match, TRBD1 (5 bases). Germline CDR1 is MNHNS and CDR2 is SASEGT. The germline V and J ends were trimmed by 3 bases and 6 bases, with 21 bases remaining between them. CDR3 length equals 18 residues. The CDR3 sequence: CASSDKTGGPSGNSPLHF. The CDR3 coding sequence is TGTGCCAGCAGTGACAAAACGGGGGGACCGAGCGGTAATTCACCCCTCCACTTT.

The J gene is TRBJ2-2, the V gene TRBV28; TRBD1 aligns across 8 bases. This CDR3 region has 13 residues. The junction had 6 bases not matched to a gene; V was cut back by 8 bases and J by 7 bases. Germline lookup yields CDR1 MDHEN and CDR2 SYDVKM. The CDR3 bases are TGTGCCAGCCAGACAGGGGTCAACGGGGAGCTGTTTTTT. This codes for CASQTGVNGELFF. Together with reference TRBV28 and TRBJ2-2, the CDR3 gives the full variable domain: DVKVTQSSRYLVKRTGEKVFLECVQDMDHENMFWYRQDPGLGLRLIYFSYDVKMKEKGDIPEGYSVSREKKERFSLILESASTNQTSMYLCASQTGVNGELFFGEGSRLTVL.

V usage is TRBV5-6 and J usage is TRBJ2-1; D is perhaps TRBD1 (5 bases). Trimming took 1 base from V and 10 from J, leaving 15 bases between them. Germline CDR1 and CDR2: SGHDT and YYEEEE. This CDR3 is 14 amino acids long. CDR3: CASSLFRAIGEQFF. CDR3 bases: TGTGCCAGCAGCTTGTTCAGGGCAATAGGAGAGCAGTTCTTC. The full variable domain, its missing parts supplied by reference TRBV5-6 and TRBJ2-1, is DAGVTQSPTHLIKTRGQQVTLRCSPKSGHDTVSWYQQALGQGPQFIFQYYEEEERQRGNFPDRFSGHQFPNYSSELNVNALLLGDSALYLCASSLFRAIGEQFFGPGTRLTVL.

CDR3 nucleotide sequence: TGTGCCAGCAGCTTAGGGTACAGGGTGGATACGCAGTATTTT. Encoded protein: CASSLGYRVDTQYF. The rearrangement uses TRBV11-2 and TRBJ2-3; D possibly corresponds to TRBD1 (6 bases). Trimming stripped 1 base from V and 6 bases from J, with 11 bases between. The CDR3 spans 14 residues. The germline V gene has CDR1 SGHAT and CDR2 FQNNGV.

The rearrangement links TRBV5-1 to TRBJ1-1; 9 bases map to TRBD1. CDR1 SGHRS and CDR2 YFSETQ come from the germline V gene. After removal of 3 bases from V and 4 bases from J, the junction contained 7 bases not matched to a gene. The CDR3 sequence is 15 residues long. The CDR3, as DNA: TGCGCCAGCAGCTGGATGACAGGGGGTAGCACTGAAGCTTTCTTT. Its translation: CASSWMTGGSTEAFF. Full variable domain (remainder filled in from reference TRBV5-1 and TRBJ1-1): KAGVTQTPRYLIKTRGQQVTLSCSPISGHRSVSWYQQTPGQGLQFLFEYFSETQRNKGNFPGRFSGRQFSNSRSEMNVSTLELGDSALYLCASSWMTGGSTEAFFGQGTRLTVV.

CDR3 nucleotide sequence: TGCGCCAGCAGCCAAGACCCCGGACTAGCGGGAGGGCTAAAACCTAGCACAGATACGCAGTATTTT. This sequence encodes CASSQDPGLAGGLKPSTDTQYF. This chain links TRBV4-3 with TRBJ2-3, with TRBD2 matching 15 bases. The V segment lost 0 bases and the J segment 0 bases; nucleotides outside the gene matches: 13. The CDR3 runs 22 residues. Germline CDR1 LGHNA, CDR2 YSLEER.

The CDR3, as DNA: TGTGCCAGCGGTGAAGTCGGCATTCAGCCCCAGCATTTT. Translation gives CASGEVGIQPQHF. The rearrangement uses TRBV27 and TRBJ1-5; D unclear. This CDR3 contains 13 residues. The V gene lost 8 bases and the J gene lost 6 bases, with 14 bases spanning the gap. Germline CDR1 and CDR2: MNHEY and SMNVEV (reference sequence).

The J gene is TRBJ1-2, the V gene TRBV10-3; D may be TRBD1 (5 bases). CDR3 size: 16 residues. Germline V gives CDR1 ENHRY, CDR2 SYGVKD. V dropped 6 bases and J dropped 3 bases, with 20 bases sitting between them. The chain's CDR3 is CAISGEGPETYYGYTF. The DNA for the CDR3 is TGTGCCATCAGCGGAGAGGGACCGGAGACATACTATGGCTACACCTTC.

This clone was detected a few times. This rearrangement joins TRBV25-1 to TRBJ1-1; TRBD1 matches at 9 bases. The CDR3 consists of 13 residues. V lost 11 bases and J lost 4; bases outside the gene matches: 8. Per the germline V gene, CDR1 is MGHDK and CDR2 is SYGVNS. In nucleotides, the CDR3 is TGTGCCTCCTCGACAGGGGGTTCCACTGAAGCTTTCTTT. Protein sequence: CASSTGGSTEAFF.

The genes are TRBV28 and TRBJ1-5; weak D call: TRBD1 (5 bases). Trimming removed 6 bases at V and 2 bases at J, with 20 bases between. CDR1 MDHEN and CDR2 SYDVKM come from the germline V gene. CDR3 length equals 17 residues. CDR3 nucleotides: TGTGCCAGCAGCCTGGACAAATGGACTAGGGGCAATCAGCCCCAGCATTTT. Translation gives CASSLDKWTRGNQPQHF.

This chain uses TRBV27 with TRBJ2-5; 7 positions match TRBD2. The CDR3 sequence is 14 residues long. Trimming at V came to 1 base and at J to 5 bases, leaving 4 bases not matched to a gene. Germline loops: CDR1 MNHEY, CDR2 SMNVEV (reference sequence). CDR3: CASSLFAGDETQYF. The CDR3 DNA reads TGTGCCAGCAGTTTATTTGCGGGGGATGAGACCCAGTACTTC.

This clone was recorded only once. This chain uses TRBV2 with TRBJ1-3, with a weak D call TRBD1 (6 bases). Trimming shortened V by 2 bases and J by 2 bases, and 10 bases separated the two germline ends. Germline lookup yields CDR1 SNHLY and CDR2 FYNNEI. This CDR3 region has 15 residues. CDR3 residues: CASSEWTAPGNTIYF. CDR3 sequence (DNA): TGTGCCAGCAGTGAATGGACAGCCCCTGGAAACACCATATATTTT.

With regard to this clone: This CDR3 is also generated by other DNA sequences in the sample. This chain uses TRBV11-2 with TRBJ2-7, with a possible D match to TRBD2 (5 bases). This CDR3 is built from 13 residues. CDR1 is SGHAT and CDR2 is FQNNGV in the germline V gene. V was shortened by 1 base and J by 4 bases, with 8 bases between the two germline ends. Here the CDR3 reads CASSLGSGYEQYF. CDR3 DNA: TGTGCCAGCAGCTTAGGGTCGGGGTACGAGCAGTACTTC.

The rearrangement uses TRBV7-9 and TRBJ2-7; 7 bases match TRBD1. Germline V gene lookup returns CDR1 SEHNR and CDR2 FQNEAQ (reference sequence). The CDR3 is 14 amino acids. The V segment lost 3 bases and the J segment 6 bases; nucleotides outside the gene matches: 8. CDR3: CASSFSTGFGEQYF. The CDR3 DNA is TGTGCCAGCAGCTTTTCGACAGGGTTCGGCGAGCAGTACTTC.

The V call is TRBV27, the J call TRBJ1-2; D ambiguous. V was pared by 3 bases and J by 5 bases, with 10 bases between. Germline CDR1 and CDR2: MNHEY and SMNVEV (reference sequence). The CDR3 has 13 amino acids. CDR3 in DNA: TGTGCCAGCAGTTTCGGGGATGAATATGGCTACACCTTC. This codes for CASSFGDEYGYTF.

The genes are TRBV14 and TRBJ1-4, with a tentative D call TRBD1 (5 bases). V was pared by 3 bases and J by 12 bases, with 23 bases between. Germline V CDR1 and CDR2: SGHDN, FVKESK. The CDR3 has 16 residues. The DNA for the CDR3 is TGTGCCAGCAGCCACGTAGCGGGGGTCCCCGCTGGGGAACTGTTTTTT. It is translated as CASSHVAGVPAGELFF.

Comments on this clone: Other DNA sequences of this sample code for an identical CDR3. This chain uses TRBV27 with TRBJ2-2; possible D gene TRBD1, 6 bases. Germline lookup yields CDR1 MNHEY and CDR2 SMNVEV (reference sequence). Trimming shortened V by 0 bases and J by 4 bases, and 12 bases separated the two germline ends. The CDR3 contains 16 residues. The CDR3 coding sequence is TGTGCCAGCAGTTTATCTCCAGGGGCCGGCACCGGGGAGCTGTTTTTT. Its protein product is CASSLSPGAGTGELFF.

The chain combines TRBV4-1 with TRBJ2-7; D is ambiguous. This CDR3 spans 15 amino acids. Per the germline V gene, CDR1 is MGHRA and CDR2 is YSYEKL. V gave up 4 bases and J gave up 2 bases, with 15 bases separating them. CDR3 protein: CASSPIVNPTYEQYF. For the CDR3, the DNA is TGCGCCAGCAGCCCCATAGTCAACCCGACCTACGAGCAGTACTTC.

The J gene is TRBJ2-3, the V gene TRBV4-1, with D tentatively TRBD2 (5 bases). The CDR3 extends over 16 amino acids. Trimming shortened V by 1 base and J by 5 bases, and 16 bases separated the two germline ends. CDR1 MGHRA and CDR2 YSYEKL come from the germline V gene. Here the CDR3 DNA reads TGCGCCAGCAGCCAAGGGGCCACACGCGAGGGAGATACGCAGTATTTT. Its protein product is CASSQGATREGDTQYF.

This chain links TRBV7-6 with TRBJ2-7; 7 nucleotides align to TRBD2. Germline V gene lookup returns CDR1 SGHVS and CDR2 FNYEAQ. The CDR3 runs to 13 residues. V gave up 1 base and J gave up 5 bases; unmatched junction bases: 2. This CDR3 reads CASSLGRGDEQYF. The CDR3 region has the DNA TGTGCCAGCAGCTTAGGCCGGGGGGACGAGCAGTACTTC.

This chain links TRBV14 with TRBJ2-6; perhaps D is TRBD1 or TRBD2 (5 bases each). Between the trimmed V and J ends, which lost 6 bases and 2 bases, there was a span of 14 bases. Germline loops: CDR1 SGHDN, CDR2 FVKESK. CDR3 length: 16 residues. CDR3 in DNA: TGTGCCAGCAGTTACCGAGGGGTTCCTGGGGCCAACGTCCTGACTTTC. Protein sequence: CASSYRGVPGANVLTF.

The V and J genes are TRBV4-1 and TRBJ2-6; 8 bases are a match to TRBD1. The CDR3 contains 15 residues. The junction had 6 bases not matched to a gene; V was cut back by 0 bases and J by 11 bases. Per the germline V gene, CDR1 is MGHRA and CDR2 is YSYEKL. CDR3 nucleotides: TGCGCCAGCAGCCAAGAGGCCGACAGGGGCTACGTCCTGACTTTC. It is translated as CASSQEADRGYVLTF.

Concerning this clone itself: Within the sample, other DNA sequences also encode this same CDR3. This sequence joins TRBV29-1 and TRBJ2-7; the match to TRBD1 covers 7 bases. Germline trimming cut 6 bases from V and 1 base from J; bases unmatched to any gene: 6. The CDR3 runs to 13 residues. CDR1 is SQVTM, CDR2 ANQGSEA, per germline. The CDR3 loop reads CSVVTGSSYEQYF. The CDR3 coding sequence is TGCAGCGTGGTGACAGGGTCTTCCTACGAGCAGTACTTC.

The chain combines TRBV15 with TRBJ1-6; maybe TRBD1 (5 bases). Trimming left V 1 base short and J 7 bases short, with 14 bases between. Germline V gene lookup returns CDR1 LNHNV and CDR2 YYDKDF (reference sequence). The CDR3 spans 16 residues. CDR3 sequence reads: CATSRVLLPGNSPLHF. CDR3 sequence (DNA): TGTGCCACCAGCAGAGTCCTACTGCCAGGGAATTCACCCCTCCACTTT.

Comment on this clone: Within the sample, other DNA sequences also encode this same CDR3. The chain carries TRBV6-5 and TRBJ2-3, with TRBD2 matching 12 bases. The V and J ends lost 0 bases and 3 bases, in that order; junction bases with no gene match: 1. The CDR3 sequence is 16 residues long. CDR1 is MNHEY, CDR2 SVGAGI, per germline. The CDR3 protein is CASSYSTSGSTDTQYF. CDR3 bases: TGTGCCAGCAGTTACTCGACTAGCGGGAGTACAGATACGCAGTATTTT.

The CDR3: CASSENTGELFF. DNA for the CDR3: TGTGCCAGCAGCGAGAACACCGGGGAGCTGTTTTTT. This chain joins TRBV13 and TRBJ2-2; D not certain. The CDR3 is 12 amino acids. Deletions cut 5 bases from V and 1 base from J, with 2 bases between. CDR1 PRHDT and CDR2 FYEKMQ come from the germline V gene (reference sequence).